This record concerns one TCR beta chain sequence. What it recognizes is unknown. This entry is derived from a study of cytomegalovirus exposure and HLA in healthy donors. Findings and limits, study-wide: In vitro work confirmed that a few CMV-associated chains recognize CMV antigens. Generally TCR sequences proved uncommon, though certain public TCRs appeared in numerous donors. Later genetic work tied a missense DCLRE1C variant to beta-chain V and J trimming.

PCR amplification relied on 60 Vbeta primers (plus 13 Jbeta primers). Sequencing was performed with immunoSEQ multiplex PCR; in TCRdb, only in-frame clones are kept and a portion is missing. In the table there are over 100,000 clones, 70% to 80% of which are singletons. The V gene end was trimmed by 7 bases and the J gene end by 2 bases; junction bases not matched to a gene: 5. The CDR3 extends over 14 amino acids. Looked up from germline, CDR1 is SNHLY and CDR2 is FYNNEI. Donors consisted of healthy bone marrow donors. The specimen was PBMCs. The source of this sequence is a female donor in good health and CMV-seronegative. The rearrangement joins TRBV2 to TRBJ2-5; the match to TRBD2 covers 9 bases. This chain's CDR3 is CASKETSGQETQYF. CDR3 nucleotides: TGTGCCAGCAAAGAGACTAGCGGACAAGAGACCCAGTACTTC.